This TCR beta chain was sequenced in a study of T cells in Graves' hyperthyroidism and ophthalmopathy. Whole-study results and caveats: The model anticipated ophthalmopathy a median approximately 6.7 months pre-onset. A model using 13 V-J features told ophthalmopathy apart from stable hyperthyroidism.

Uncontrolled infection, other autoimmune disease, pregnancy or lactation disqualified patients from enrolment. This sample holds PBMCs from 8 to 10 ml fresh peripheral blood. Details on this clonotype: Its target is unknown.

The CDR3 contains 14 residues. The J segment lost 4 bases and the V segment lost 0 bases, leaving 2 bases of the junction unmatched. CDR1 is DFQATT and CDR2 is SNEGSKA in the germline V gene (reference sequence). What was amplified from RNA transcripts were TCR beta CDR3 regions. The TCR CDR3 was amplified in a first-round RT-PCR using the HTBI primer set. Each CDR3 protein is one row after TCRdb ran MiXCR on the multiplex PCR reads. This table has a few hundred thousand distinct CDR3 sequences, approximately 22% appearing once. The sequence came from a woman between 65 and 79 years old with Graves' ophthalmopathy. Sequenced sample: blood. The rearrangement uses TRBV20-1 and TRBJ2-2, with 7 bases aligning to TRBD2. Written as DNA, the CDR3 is TGCAGTGCTAGAGATAGCGGGCGCACCGGGGAGCTGTTTTTT. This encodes CSARDSGRTGELFF.